Listed here are 5 T cell receptor beta chains from one sample, sequenced in a study of human T cells and chemical hapten exposure. Each CDR3 protein is one row after TCRdb ran MiXCR on the RACE reads. Among a few hundred thousand distinct CDR3 sequences listed, nearly 6.5% were seen once. The time point is: patch test 2, 6 weeks after DPC sensitization. Treatment of the sample: therapeutic diphenylcyclopropenone sensitization with weekly scalp DPC. Specimen: whole blood, collected in connection with sensitization to the hapten diphenylcyclopropenone (DPC). Receptor source: a woman between 18 and 29 years old with alopecia areata. Some clones in this sample may be carry-over from other donors' samples.

The chain couples TRBV9 to TRBJ2-2; possibly TRBD2 for D (5 bases). The germline CDR1 and CDR2 sequences are SGDLS and YYNGEE. The CDR3 length is 14 residues. Trimming stripped 3 bases from V and 4 bases from J, with 10 bases between. CDR3 sequence: CASSGTGSTGELFF. CDR3 coding DNA: TGTGCCAGCAGCGGGACGGGGAGCACCGGGGAGCTGTTTTTT.

The rearrangement uses TRBV4-1 and TRBJ2-3; 10 bases are shared with TRBD2. The junction had 12 bases not matched to a gene; V was cut back by 0 bases and J by 0 bases. Germline CDR1 reads MGHRA; CDR2 reads YSYEKL. The CDR3 consists of 20 residues. The CDR3: CASSQDRLAGVWASTDTQYF. The CDR3 nucleotides read TGCGCCAGCAGCCAAGACCGGCTAGCGGGGGTCTGGGCTAGCACAGATACGCAGTATTTT.

The chain carries TRBV4-1 and TRBJ2-3; D remains unclear. The CDR3 contains 14 residues. CDR1 and CDR2 (germline): MGHRA, YSYEKL. Trimming pared 1 base from V and 2 bases from J, leaving 7 bases between. Written as DNA, the CDR3 is TGCGCCAGCAGCCAAGCGATCGACACAGATACGCAGTATTTT. It specifies CASSQAIDTDTQYF.

The CDR3 spells CASRKQGASETQYF. CDR3 nucleotides: TGTGCCAGCAGAAAACAGGGGGCCTCGGAGACCCAGTACTTC. The chain carries TRBV6-5 and TRBJ2-5; 9 bases line up with TRBD1. J was trimmed by 5 bases and V by 6 bases; bases with no gene match: 7. The CDR3 length is 14 residues. Germline assignment: CDR1 MNHEY and CDR2 SVGAGI.

This clonotype was detected a few times. The genes are TRBV7-9 and TRBJ2-1; TRBD1 aligns across 7 bases. The CDR3 runs to 16 residues. With 4 bases clipped from V and 0 bases from J, the junction kept 6 bases outside the gene matches. CDR1 is SEHNR and CDR2 is FQNEAQ in the germline V gene (reference sequence). CDR3 nucleotide sequence: TGTGCCAGCAGCTCCACCCGGGACAGCTCCTACAATGAGCAGTTCTTC. Residues: CASSSTRDSSYNEQFF.